The 30 T cell receptor beta chains in this list originate from one sample, sequenced in a study of PD-L1 blockade in urothelial cancer. Sample time point: peripheral blood 6 weeks after treatment start. The method was immunoSEQ multiplex PCR; TCRdb's version includes in-frame clones alone and lacks a portion of them. The table records fewer than 90,000 clones, 75% to 95% of them present only once. The material sequenced was PBMCs, taken around atezolizumab (anti-PD-L1) treatment. These receptors came from a woman aged 80 or older with urothelial cancer.

V gene TRBV5-1 combines with J gene TRBJ1-1; TRBD1 is a possible D gene (5 bases). The germline V and J ends were trimmed by 7 bases and 2 bases, with 21 bases remaining between them. This CDR3 comprises 16 residues. The germline gives CDR1 SGHRS, CDR2 YFSETQ. In nucleotides, the CDR3 is TGCGCCAGCGGCGAACGGACGGGGGGTACAAACACTGAAGCTTTCTTT. Translating gives CASGERTGGTNTEAFF.

The chain joins TRBV7-3 to TRBJ2-1, with D possibly TRBD2 on 7 matching bases. This CDR3 has 15 amino acids. The V and J ends lost 2 bases and 3 bases respectively, with 11 bases between them. Germline V gene data show CDR1 as SGHTA and CDR2 as FQGTGA. In DNA form, the CDR3 reads TGTGCCAGCAGCTTAGGGGGCGGGAGCTACAATGAGCAGTTCTTC. This translates into CASSLGGGSYNEQFF.

The J gene is TRBJ1-1, the V gene TRBV19; TRBD1 agrees at 7 bases. CDR1 and CDR2 from the germline V gene are LNHDA and SQIVND (reference sequence). Germline trimming cut 7 bases from V and 7 bases from J; bases unmatched to any gene: 9. CDR3 length equals 13 residues. The CDR3 bases are TGTGCCAGTACCCCGGACAGGTCGTTTGAAGCTTTCTTT. This encodes CASTPDRSFEAFF.

This rearrangement joins TRBV6-5 to TRBJ1-1; D possibly corresponds to TRBD1 (6 bases). The CDR3 consists of 13 residues. Germline V gives CDR1 MNHEY, CDR2 SVGAGI. Trimming removed 0 bases at V and 10 bases at J, with 12 bases between. Here the CDR3 reads CASSYSDSTRAFF. In nucleotides, the CDR3 is TGTGCCAGCAGTTACTCGGACAGTACAAGAGCTTTCTTT.

This clone was observed a single time. This sequence joins TRBV7-9 and TRBJ2-2; 10 positions match TRBD2. Germline V lookup: CDR1 SEHNR, CDR2 FQNEAQ (reference sequence). V shed 5 bases, J shed 7 bases, and the junction held 7 bases outside the gene matches. The CDR3 runs 15 residues. The chain's CDR3 is CASSPAGGRGGELFF. The CDR3 DNA follows: TGTGCCAGCAGCCCAGCGGGAGGGAGAGGCGGGGAGCTGTTTTTT.

V gene TRBV4-1 combines with J gene TRBJ2-2; D call uncertain. The CDR3 runs to 15 residues. Germline-derived CDR1 and CDR2 are MGHRA and YSYEKL. Trimming took 0 bases from V and 0 from J, leaving 5 bases between them. CDR3 region: CASSQDSSNTGELFF. The CDR3 DNA sequence: TGCGCCAGCAGCCAAGACAGTTCGAACACCGGGGAGCTGTTTTTT.

The J gene is TRBJ1-1, the V gene TRBV6-1; a possible D gene is TRBD1 (6 bases). This CDR3 has 16 amino acids. Germline V CDR1 and CDR2: MNHNS, SASEGT. Trimming removed 0 bases at V and 1 base at J, with 12 bases between. The CDR3 DNA sequence: TGTGCCAGCAGTGAAGCGAGACTGACAGGGAACACTGAAGCTTTCTTT. Encoded protein: CASSEARLTGNTEAFF.

This clone has just one count. The chain employs TRBV29-1 and TRBJ2-1, with D perhaps matching TRBD1 (6 bases). The ends were cut back, 4 bases at V and 5 bases at J, with 9 bases in the middle. This CDR3 comprises 12 residues. Germline CDR1 and CDR2: SQVTM and ANQGSEA. The DNA for the CDR3 is TGCAGCGTTGTCAGGGGAAACAATGAGCAGTTCTTC. This sequence encodes CSVVRGNNEQFF.

This clone was picked up one time. This chain joins TRBV25-1 and TRBJ2-7; tentative D call: TRBD2 (5 bases). This CDR3 comprises 12 residues. Germline-derived CDR1 and CDR2 are MGHDK and SYGVNS. V gave up 5 bases and J gave up 5 bases, with 10 bases separating them. The CDR3 DNA is TGTGCCAGCAGTTTAGGGAGAAACGAGCAGTACTTC. Translating gives CASSLGRNEQYF.

The rearrangement uses TRBV27 and TRBJ2-3; D ambiguous. V was clipped by 3 bases and J by 2 bases, with 6 bases between them. The germline V gene has CDR1 MNHEY and CDR2 SMNVEV (reference sequence). The CDR3 loop spans 13 amino acids. The CDR3 sequence: CASSFAYTDTQYF. The CDR3 nucleotides read TGTGCCAGCAGTTTTGCCTACACAGATACGCAGTATTTT.

The rearrangement joins TRBV7-8 to TRBJ1-1, with D unclear. The V end lost 5 bases, the J end lost 6 bases, and 13 bases lay between the germline ends. The CDR3 has 13 amino acids. From germline, CDR1 is SGHVS and CDR2 FQNEAQ. CDR3 nucleotides: TGTGCCAGCAGCCAAATCGCGGGCGCTGAAGCTTTCTTT. Residues: CASSQIAGAEAFF.

The V gene is TRBV5-1, the J gene TRBJ2-7, with 7 bases aligning to TRBD2. The CDR3 is made up of 14 amino acids. Trimming at V came to 4 bases and at J to 7 bases, leaving 11 bases not matched to a gene. Germline V gene sequence: CDR1 SGHRS, CDR2 YFSETQ. The DNA of the CDR3 is TGCGCCAGCAGCCCAAGCGGGGTACTGGGAGAGCAGTACTTC. It yields the protein CASSPSGVLGEQYF.

This chain joins TRBV6-5 and TRBJ2-1; the match to TRBD2 covers 7 bases. Germline CDR1 and CDR2: MNHEY and SVGAGI. V lost 4 bases to trimming and J lost 4 bases; unmatched junction nucleotides: 4. The CDR3 length is 14 residues. For the CDR3, the DNA is TGTGCCAGCAGTTGGTCTAGCGGTTACAATGAGCAGTTCTTC. Its protein is CASSWSSGYNEQFF.

The genes are TRBV11-3 and TRBJ2-7, with D unclear. The CDR3 contains 13 residues. Germline assignment: CDR1 SGHNT and CDR2 YENEEA. The V end was cut by 0 bases, the J end by 7 bases, with 10 bases between. Written as DNA, the CDR3 is TGTGCCAGCAGCTTAGATCAGGTTGGTGAGCAGTACTTC. This sequence encodes CASSLDQVGEQYF.

This clone has only one observation. This chain uses TRBV5-6 with TRBJ2-5, with 8 nucleotides matching TRBD2. The CDR3 has 14 amino acids. The V gene end was trimmed by 2 bases and the J gene end by 5 bases; junction bases not matched to a gene: 5. CDR1 SGHDT and CDR2 YYEEEE come from the germline V gene. DNA for the CDR3: TGTGCCAGCAGCTTCCCAGCGGGAGTTGAGACCCAGTACTTC. This codes for CASSFPAGVETQYF.

Of note for this clone: The junction departs from the called germline gene at one end, perhaps through a read error. The chain carries TRBV7-3 and TRBJ2-7, with 8 bases matching TRBD2. This CDR3 is built from 16 residues. Germline V gene sequence: CDR1 SGHTA, CDR2 FQGTGA. The CDR3 is CASSLMAAGSGTTLDF. CDR3 sequence (DNA): TGTGCCAGCAGCTTAATGGCTGCGGGTAGCGGGACTACCTTGGACTTC.

The rearrangement joins TRBV5-1 to TRBJ1-4; D gene unclear. This CDR3 has 14 residues. V lost 3 bases, J lost 5 bases, and 11 bases lay in between. Germline V gives CDR1 SGHRS, CDR2 YFSETQ. CDR3 in amino acids: CASSSQYTNEKLFF. The CDR3 nucleotides read TGCGCCAGCAGCTCACAGTACACAAATGAAAAACTGTTTTTT.

The chain combines TRBV5-1 with TRBJ2-1; 16 bases map to TRBD2. The CDR3 runs to 16 residues. With V trimmed by 2 bases and J by 7 bases, 3 bases remained unmatched. Germline V gives CDR1 SGHRS, CDR2 YFSETQ. Here the CDR3 reads CASSFGTSGRANEQFF. The CDR3 DNA sequence: TGCGCCAGCAGCTTCGGGACTAGCGGGAGGGCTAATGAGCAGTTCTTC.

The sample holds one count of this clone. V usage is TRBV13 and J usage is TRBJ2-7; no definite D call. The germline CDR1 and CDR2 sequences are PRHDT and FYEKMQ (reference sequence). The V gene lost 4 bases and the J gene lost 3 bases, with 13 bases spanning the gap. CDR3 length: 14 amino acids. DNA for the CDR3: TGTGCCAGCAGCTCGGCGAGGAGTAGCTACGAGCAGTACTTC. Its translation: CASSSARSSYEQYF.

V is TRBV5-1 and J is TRBJ2-1; weak D call: TRBD2 (6 bases). Germline values: CDR1 SGHRS, CDR2 YFSETQ. This CDR3 has 16 residues. Between the trimmed V and J ends, which lost 2 bases and 0 bases, there was a span of 12 bases. This CDR3 is CASSFRESGSYNEQFF. The CDR3 nucleotides read TGCGCCAGCAGCTTCCGGGAGTCCGGCTCCTACAATGAGCAGTTCTTC.

This sequence joins TRBV30 and TRBJ2-1; D gene ambiguous. V dropped 0 bases and J dropped 9 bases, with 15 bases sitting between them. Per the germline V gene, CDR1 is GTSNPN and CDR2 is SVGIG (reference sequence). CDR3 size: 14 residues. The chain's CDR3 is CAWSVLFSPGEQFF. The CDR3 DNA reads TGTGCCTGGAGTGTACTATTTAGCCCGGGTGAGCAGTTCTTC.

The rearrangement joins TRBV28 to TRBJ2-7; unclear D gene. Trimming stripped 3 bases from V and 0 bases from J, with 9 bases between. Germline V gene lookup returns CDR1 MDHEN and CDR2 SYDVKM. This CDR3 region has 14 residues. CDR3 protein: CASSLGLVSYEQYF. The CDR3 DNA follows: TGTGCCAGCAGTTTGGGTCTAGTCTCCTACGAGCAGTACTTC.

The rearrangement uses TRBV7-2 and TRBJ1-5; perhaps TRBD1 as D (5 bases). The CDR3 consists of 13 residues. V dropped 6 bases and J dropped 4 bases, with 10 bases sitting between them. Germline CDR1 is SGHTA and CDR2 is FQGNSA. The CDR3 here is CASSNDRNQPQHF. The CDR3 nucleotides are TGTGCCAGCAGTAACGACAGAAATCAGCCCCAGCATTTT.

The V call is TRBV5-1, the J call TRBJ2-1; 12 bases fit TRBD2. Looked up from germline, CDR1 is SGHRS and CDR2 is YFSETQ. This CDR3 has 20 residues. Losses at the gene ends were 5 bases for V and 0 bases for J; bases not matched to a gene: 15. The CDR3 is CASRGRTSGTEASSYNEQFF. CDR3 DNA sequence: TGCGCCAGCAGAGGGCGGACTAGCGGGACCGAAGCAAGCTCCTACAATGAGCAGTTCTTC.

This sequence joins TRBV10-2 and TRBJ2-7; 9 nucleotides agree with TRBD1. With 6 bases clipped from V and 6 bases from J, the junction kept 6 bases outside the gene matches. The germline gives CDR1 WSHSY, CDR2 SAAADI. The CDR3 covers 13 residues. CDR3 in amino acids: CASRPGQGGEQYF. The CDR3 coding sequence is TGCGCCAGCAGACCGGGACAGGGAGGCGAGCAGTACTTC.

This clone was counted only a few times. V and J are TRBV14 and TRBJ1-4; D remains unclear. The CDR3 covers 13 residues. V shed 4 bases and J shed 8 bases, with 11 bases lying between them. Germline V gene sequence: CDR1 SGHDN, CDR2 FVKESK. Here the CDR3 reads CASSPGVREKLFF. In nucleotides, the CDR3 is TGTGCCAGCAGCCCCGGAGTCAGAGAAAAACTGTTTTTT.

This chain connects TRBV9 to TRBJ2-2; a weak D match, TRBD1 (7 bases). Trimming pared 3 bases from V and 4 bases from J, leaving 16 bases between. The CDR3 length is 16 residues. The V gene's germline CDR1 is SGDLS and CDR2 YYNGEE. CDR3 protein: CASSAGEQGRTGELFF. As DNA, the CDR3 is TGTGCCAGCAGCGCGGGGGAACAGGGGCGCACCGGGGAGCTGTTTTTT. The full variable domain, its missing parts supplied by reference TRBV9 and TRBJ2-2, is DSGVTQTPKHLITATGQRVTLRCSPRSGDLSVYWYQQSLDQGLQFLIQYYNGEERAKGNILERFSAQQFPDLHSELNLSSLELGDSALYFCASSAGEQGRTGELFFGEGSRLTVL.

This clone has a handful of counts. V usage is TRBV6-4 and J usage is TRBJ2-2; D gene unclear. Germline CDR1 MRHNA, CDR2 SNTAGT. The CDR3 totals 13 residues. V was shortened by 2 bases and J by 4 bases, with 5 bases between the two germline ends. In DNA form, the CDR3 reads TGTGCCAGCAGTGACGTCGGCACCGGGGAGCTGTTTTTT. Its protein is CASSDVGTGELFF.

This clone was seen only once. The V and J genes are TRBV19 and TRBJ2-1; the D gene is possibly TRBD2 (6 bases). This CDR3 comprises 16 residues. Germline V lookup: CDR1 LNHDA, CDR2 SQIVND (reference sequence). The germline V and J ends were trimmed by 3 bases and 2 bases, with 14 bases remaining between them. CDR3 loop: CASSIQLGLTYNEQFF. In DNA form, the CDR3 reads TGTGCCAGTAGTATTCAATTGGGACTTACCTACAATGAGCAGTTCTTC.

As regards this clone: The CDR3 ends on some other residue instead of the conserved phenylalanine or tryptophan, so this is likely a read error. The chain has TRBV27 and TRBJ1-2; 7 positions match TRBD1. CDR3 length: 15 residues. CDR1 and CDR2 (germline): MNHEY, SMNVEV (reference sequence). V lost 5 bases, J lost 6 bases, and 12 bases stayed unmatched. This CDR3 reads CASSPRPGQLHGYTL. CDR3 DNA: TGTGCCAGCAGTCCGCGGCCGGGACAGCTTCATGGCTACACCCTC.